The 9 T cell receptor beta chains below all came from one sample that was sequenced in a study of blood T cell repertoires in COVID-19. Clones were sequenced by immunoSEQ multiplex PCR, and TCRdb holds only the in-frame ones, with some missing. The sample lists approximately 160,000 clones, approximately 83% occurring once. The specimen sequenced was peripheral blood. The receptor set was obtained from a woman aged 55-70 years with acute or convalescent COVID-19.

This rearrangement joins TRBV7-8 to TRBJ1-6, with 7 bases matching TRBD1. V shed 2 bases, J shed 0 bases, and the junction held 7 bases outside the gene matches. Germline lookup yields CDR1 SGHVS and CDR2 FQNEAQ. The CDR3 extends over 18 amino acids. CDR3 loop: CASSLRDSSSSYNSPLHF. CDR3 bases: TGTGCCAGCAGCTTACGGGACAGTTCGAGCTCCTATAATTCACCCCTCCACTTT.

The chain carries TRBV30 and TRBJ2-1; 7 bases map to TRBD2. This CDR3 has 14 residues. Unmatched junction bases numbered 10, after V lost 1 base and J lost 10 bases. Germline CDR1 GTSNPN, CDR2 SVGIG (reference sequence). DNA of the CDR3: TGTGCCTGGAGTGCTAGCGGACTTTTGGGCGAGCAGTTCTTC. It translates to CAWSASGLLGEQFF. Drawing the rest from reference TRBV30 and TRBJ2-1, the complete variable domain is SQTIHQWPATLVQPVGSPLSLECTVEGTSNPNLYWYRQAAGRGLQLLFYSVGIGQISSEVPQNLSASRPQDRQFILSSKKLLLSDSGFYLCAWSASGLLGEQFFGPGTRLTVL.

V usage is TRBV4-2 and J usage is TRBJ1-2; 9 bases are shared with TRBD1. The CDR3 is 14 residues long. Trimming at V came to 1 base and at J to 8 bases, leaving 5 bases not matched to a gene. Per the germline V gene, CDR1 is LGHNA and CDR2 is YNFKEQ. CDR3: CASSQAGTGFGYTF. CDR3 in DNA: TGTGCCAGCAGCCAAGCCGGGACAGGGTTCGGCTACACCTTC.

CDR3 amino acids: CASRGTGGKYGYTF. CDR3 sequence (DNA): TGTGCCAGCAGGGGAACAGGGGGTAAGTATGGCTACACCTTC. V gene TRBV21-1 combines with J gene TRBJ1-2; TRBD1 is the table's D call and was not checked against the DNA. TRBV21-1 has pseudogene status. The CDR3 length is 14 residues.

The chain couples TRBV7-8 to TRBJ2-7; a possible D gene is TRBD2 (7 bases). V lost 1 base to trimming and J lost 3 bases, with 22 bases between them. Germline CDR1 reads SGHVS; CDR2 reads FQNEAQ. The CDR3 sequence is 18 residues long. The CDR3 loop is CASSLGYGRRDTDYEQYF. In DNA, the CDR3 is TGTGCCAGCAGCTTAGGCTACGGGAGGCGGGACACTGACTACGAGCAGTACTTC. Based on the CDR3 plus reference TRBV7-8 and TRBJ2-7, the full variable domain is GAGVSQSPRYKVAKRGQDVALRCDPISGHVSLFWYQQALGQGPEFLTYFQNEAQLDKSGLPSDRFFAERPEGSVSTLKIQRTQQEDSAVYLCASSLGYGRRDTDYEQYFGPGTRLTVT.

The CDR3 sequence is CASSLGIGVEQYF. CDR3 DNA: TGTGCCAGCAGCTTGGGTATAGGGGTCGAGCAGTACTTC. The V call is TRBV5-6, the J call TRBJ2-7, with a possible D match to TRBD1 (5 bases). Per the germline V gene, CDR1 is SGHDT and CDR2 is YYEEEE. V shed 0 bases and J shed 6 bases, with 10 bases lying between them. The CDR3 is 13 residues long.

This clone was detected once. The chain combines TRBV30 with TRBJ2-7; the D gene is possibly TRBD1 (6 bases). V was trimmed by 3 bases and J by 5 bases, leaving 20 bases between them. The CDR3 length is 15 residues. CDR1 is GTSNPN, CDR2 SVGIG, per germline (reference sequence). The CDR3 DNA sequence: TGTGCCTGGAGCACCACCGGGACACGTGCCAACGAGCAGTACTTC. It is translated as CAWSTTGTRANEQYF. Full variable domain (missing parts from reference TRBV30 and TRBJ2-7): SQTIHQWPATLVQPVGSPLSLECTVEGTSNPNLYWYRQAAGRGLQLLFYSVGIGQISSEVPQNLSASRPQDRQFILSSKKLLLSDSGFYLCAWSTTGTRANEQYFGPGTRLTVT.

The rearrangement links TRBV10-2 to TRBJ1-1; possible D gene TRBD1, 5 bases. V shed 6 bases and J shed 1 base, with 24 bases lying between them. The CDR3 is 18 residues long. Germline CDR1 and CDR2: WSHSY and SAAADI. The CDR3 region is CASRRGMRNKGWNTEAFF. CDR3 sequence (DNA): TGCGCCAGCAGACGCGGAATGCGAAACAAGGGGTGGAACACTGAAGCTTTCTTT.

Here the CDR3 DNA reads TGTGCCAGCAGCCGGGACTTAGGGGACACCGGGGAGCTGTTTTTT. This gives the protein CASSRDLGDTGELFF. This sequence joins TRBV4-2 and TRBJ2-2; tentative D call: TRBD2 (6 bases). Germline CDR1 reads LGHNA; CDR2 reads YNFKEQ. V was trimmed by 4 bases and J by 3 bases, leaving 12 bases between them. The CDR3 is 15 amino acids.